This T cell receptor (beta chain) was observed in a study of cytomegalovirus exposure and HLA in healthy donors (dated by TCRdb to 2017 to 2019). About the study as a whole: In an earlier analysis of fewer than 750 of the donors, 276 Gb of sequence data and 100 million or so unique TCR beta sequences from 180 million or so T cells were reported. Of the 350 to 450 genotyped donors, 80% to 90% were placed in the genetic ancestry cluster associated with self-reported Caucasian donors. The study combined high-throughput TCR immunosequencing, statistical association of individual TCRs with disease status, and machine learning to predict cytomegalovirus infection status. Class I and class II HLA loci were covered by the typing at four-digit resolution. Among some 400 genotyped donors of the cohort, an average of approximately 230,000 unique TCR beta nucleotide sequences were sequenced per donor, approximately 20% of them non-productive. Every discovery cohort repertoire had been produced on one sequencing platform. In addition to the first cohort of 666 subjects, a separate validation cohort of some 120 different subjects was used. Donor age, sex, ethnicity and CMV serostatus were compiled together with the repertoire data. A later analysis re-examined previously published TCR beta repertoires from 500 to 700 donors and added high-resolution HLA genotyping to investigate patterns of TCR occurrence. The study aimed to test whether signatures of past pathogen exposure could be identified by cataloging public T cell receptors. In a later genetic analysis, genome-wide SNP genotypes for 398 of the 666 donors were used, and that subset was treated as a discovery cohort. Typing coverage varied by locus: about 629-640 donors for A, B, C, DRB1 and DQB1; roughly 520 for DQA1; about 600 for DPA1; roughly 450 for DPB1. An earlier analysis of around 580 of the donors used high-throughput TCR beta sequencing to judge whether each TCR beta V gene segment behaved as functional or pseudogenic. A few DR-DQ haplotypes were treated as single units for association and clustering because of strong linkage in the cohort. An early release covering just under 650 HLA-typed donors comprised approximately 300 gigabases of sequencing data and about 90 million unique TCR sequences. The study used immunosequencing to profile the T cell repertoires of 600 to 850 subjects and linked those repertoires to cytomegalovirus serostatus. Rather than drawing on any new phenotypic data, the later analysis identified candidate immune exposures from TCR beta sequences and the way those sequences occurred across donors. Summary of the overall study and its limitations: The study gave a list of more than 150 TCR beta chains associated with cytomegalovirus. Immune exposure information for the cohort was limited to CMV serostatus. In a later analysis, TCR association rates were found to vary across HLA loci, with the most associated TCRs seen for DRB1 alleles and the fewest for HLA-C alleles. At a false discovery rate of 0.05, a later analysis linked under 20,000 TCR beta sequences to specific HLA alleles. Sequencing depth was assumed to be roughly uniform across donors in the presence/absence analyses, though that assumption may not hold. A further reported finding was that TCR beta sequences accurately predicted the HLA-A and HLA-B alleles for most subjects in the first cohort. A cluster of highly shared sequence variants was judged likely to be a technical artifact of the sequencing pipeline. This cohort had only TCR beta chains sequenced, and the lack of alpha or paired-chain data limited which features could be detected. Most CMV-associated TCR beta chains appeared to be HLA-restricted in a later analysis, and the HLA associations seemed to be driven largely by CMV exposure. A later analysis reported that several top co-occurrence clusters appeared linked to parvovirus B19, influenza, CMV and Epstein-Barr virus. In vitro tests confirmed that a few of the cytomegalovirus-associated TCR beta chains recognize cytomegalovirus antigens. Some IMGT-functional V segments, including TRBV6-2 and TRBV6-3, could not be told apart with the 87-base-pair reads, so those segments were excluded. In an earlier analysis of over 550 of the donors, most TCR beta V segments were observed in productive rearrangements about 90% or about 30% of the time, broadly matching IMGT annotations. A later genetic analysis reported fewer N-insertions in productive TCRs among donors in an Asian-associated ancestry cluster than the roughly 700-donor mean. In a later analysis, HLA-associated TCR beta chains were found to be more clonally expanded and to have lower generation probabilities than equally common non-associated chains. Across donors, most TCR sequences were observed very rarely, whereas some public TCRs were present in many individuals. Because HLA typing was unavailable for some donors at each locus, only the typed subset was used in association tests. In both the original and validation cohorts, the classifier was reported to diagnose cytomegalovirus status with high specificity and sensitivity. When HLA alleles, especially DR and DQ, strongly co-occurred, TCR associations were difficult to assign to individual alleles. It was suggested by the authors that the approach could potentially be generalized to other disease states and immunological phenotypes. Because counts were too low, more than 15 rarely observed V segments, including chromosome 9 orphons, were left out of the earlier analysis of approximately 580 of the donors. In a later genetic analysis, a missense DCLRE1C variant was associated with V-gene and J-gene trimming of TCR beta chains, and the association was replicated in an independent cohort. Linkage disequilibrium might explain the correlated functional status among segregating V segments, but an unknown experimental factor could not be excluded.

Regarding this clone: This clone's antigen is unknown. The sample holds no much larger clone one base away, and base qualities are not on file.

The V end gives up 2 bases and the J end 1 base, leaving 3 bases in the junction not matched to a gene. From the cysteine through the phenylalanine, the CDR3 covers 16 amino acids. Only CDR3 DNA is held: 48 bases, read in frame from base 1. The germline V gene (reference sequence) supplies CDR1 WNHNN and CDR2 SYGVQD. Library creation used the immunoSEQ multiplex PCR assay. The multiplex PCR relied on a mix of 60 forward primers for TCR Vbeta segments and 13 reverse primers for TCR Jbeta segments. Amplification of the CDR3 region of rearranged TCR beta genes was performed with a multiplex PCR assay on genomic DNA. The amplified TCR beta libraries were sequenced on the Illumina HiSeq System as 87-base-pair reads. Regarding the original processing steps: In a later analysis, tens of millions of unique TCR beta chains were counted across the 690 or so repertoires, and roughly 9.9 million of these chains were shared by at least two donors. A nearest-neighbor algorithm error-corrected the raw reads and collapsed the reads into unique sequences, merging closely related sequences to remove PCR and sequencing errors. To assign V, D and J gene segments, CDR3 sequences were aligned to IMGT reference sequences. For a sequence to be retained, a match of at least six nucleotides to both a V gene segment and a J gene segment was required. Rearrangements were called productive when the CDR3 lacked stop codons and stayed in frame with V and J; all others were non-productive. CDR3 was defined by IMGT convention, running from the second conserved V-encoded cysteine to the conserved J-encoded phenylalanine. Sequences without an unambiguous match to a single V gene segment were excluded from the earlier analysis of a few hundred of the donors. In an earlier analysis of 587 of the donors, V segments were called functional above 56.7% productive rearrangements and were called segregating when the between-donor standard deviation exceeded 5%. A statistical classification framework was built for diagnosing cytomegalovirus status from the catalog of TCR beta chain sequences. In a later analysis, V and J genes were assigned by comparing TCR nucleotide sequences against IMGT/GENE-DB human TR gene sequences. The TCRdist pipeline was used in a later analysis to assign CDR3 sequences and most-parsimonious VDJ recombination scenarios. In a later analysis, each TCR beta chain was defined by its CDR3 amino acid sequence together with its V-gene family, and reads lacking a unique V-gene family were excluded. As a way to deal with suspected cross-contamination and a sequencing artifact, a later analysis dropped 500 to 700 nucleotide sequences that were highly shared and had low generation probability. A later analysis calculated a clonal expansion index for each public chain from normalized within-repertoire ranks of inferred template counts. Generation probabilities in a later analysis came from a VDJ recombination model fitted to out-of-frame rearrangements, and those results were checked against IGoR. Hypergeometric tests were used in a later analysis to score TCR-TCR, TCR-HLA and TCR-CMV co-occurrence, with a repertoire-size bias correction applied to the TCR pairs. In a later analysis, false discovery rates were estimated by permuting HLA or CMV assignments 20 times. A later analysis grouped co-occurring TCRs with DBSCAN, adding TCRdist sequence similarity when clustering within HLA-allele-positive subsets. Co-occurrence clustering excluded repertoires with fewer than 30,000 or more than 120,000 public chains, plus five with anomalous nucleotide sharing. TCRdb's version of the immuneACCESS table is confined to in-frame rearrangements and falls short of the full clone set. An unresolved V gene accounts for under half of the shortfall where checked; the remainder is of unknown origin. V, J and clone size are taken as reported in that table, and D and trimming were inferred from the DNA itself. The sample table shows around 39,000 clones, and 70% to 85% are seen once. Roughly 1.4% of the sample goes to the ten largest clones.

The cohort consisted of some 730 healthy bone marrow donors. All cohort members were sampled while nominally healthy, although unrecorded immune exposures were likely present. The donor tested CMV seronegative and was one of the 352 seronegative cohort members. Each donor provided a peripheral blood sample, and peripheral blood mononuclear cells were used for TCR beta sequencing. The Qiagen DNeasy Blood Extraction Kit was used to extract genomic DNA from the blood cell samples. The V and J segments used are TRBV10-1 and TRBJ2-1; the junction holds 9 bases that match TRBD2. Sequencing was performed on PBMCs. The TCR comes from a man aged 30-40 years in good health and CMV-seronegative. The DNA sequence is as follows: TGCGCCAGCAGTGAGGATAGCGGGAGTTCCTACAATGAGCAGTTCTTC. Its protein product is CASSEDSGSSYNEQFF.